This TCR beta chain was recorded in a study of identical twins. The study, taken as a whole, reports: Cord blood beta clonotypes present at high abundance carried fewer insertions; no such pattern appeared in memory repertoires.

CDR3 length: 15 amino acids. Unique molecular identifiers were in the cDNA, with template-switch universal primer binding. Each CDR3 protein is one row after TCRdb ran MiXCR on the 5' RACE reads. In the table there are 1.5 million to 2 million distinct CDR3 sequences, more than 30% of which are singletons. For this clonotype: Its antigen is unidentified. The junction shows a germline mismatch at one end, possibly a read error.

Each donor (without exception) was a healthy Caucasian. The TCR was taken from a newborn girl in good health. This chain links TRBV12-3 or TRBV12-4 with TRBJ1-5, with D unresolved. Sequencing was done on a sample of cord blood. The CDR3 region is CASSLWQESNQPRHF. CDR3 nucleotide sequence: TGTGCCAGCAGTTTGTGGCAGGAAAGCAATCAGCCCCGGCATTTT.